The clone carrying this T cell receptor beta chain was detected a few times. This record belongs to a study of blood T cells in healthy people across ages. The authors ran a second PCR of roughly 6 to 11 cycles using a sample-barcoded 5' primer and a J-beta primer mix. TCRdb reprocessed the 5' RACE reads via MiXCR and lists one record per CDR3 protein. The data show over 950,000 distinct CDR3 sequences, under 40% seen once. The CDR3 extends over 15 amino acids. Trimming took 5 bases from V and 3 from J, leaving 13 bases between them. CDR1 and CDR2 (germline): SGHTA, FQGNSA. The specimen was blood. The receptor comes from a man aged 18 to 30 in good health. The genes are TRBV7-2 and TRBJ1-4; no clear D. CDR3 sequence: CASSLNFGANEKLFF. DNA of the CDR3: TGTGCCAGCAGCCTTAATTTCGGTGCTAATGAAAAACTGTTTTTT.